Following are 30 T cell receptor beta chains from one sample sequenced in a study of blood T cell repertoires in COVID-19. Sequencing was performed with immunoSEQ multiplex PCR; in TCRdb, only in-frame clones are kept and a portion is missing. The data hold a few hundred thousand clones, with about 90% observed a single time. The sample comprised peripheral blood. The source of these receptors is a woman aged 25-40 years with COVID-19, enrolled during active disease.

This clone was detected only once. The CDR3 protein is CASSAQDTQYF. CDR3 bases: TGTGCCAGCAGCGCGCAAGATACGCAGTATTTT. The chain employs TRBV5-4 and TRBJ2-3; D is ambiguous. V was trimmed by 4 bases and J by 5 bases, leaving 5 bases between them. Germline CDR1 SGHNT, CDR2 YYREEE (reference sequence). The length of the CDR3 is 11 residues.

This chain joins TRBV4-1 and TRBJ2-1, with TRBD2 matching over 9 bases. The CDR3 length is 16 residues. With V trimmed by 3 bases and J by 8 bases, 11 bases remained unmatched. CDR1 and CDR2 from the germline V gene are MGHRA and YSYEKL. CDR3 DNA: TGCGCCAGCAGCCAGGGTCTTAGGACTAGCGATCATGAGCAGTTCTTC. This gives the protein CASSQGLRTSDHEQFF.

This clone appeared once. The CDR3 sequence: CASSLSRRMNTEAFF. The CDR3 DNA follows: TGCGCCAGCAGCTTGAGTCGGAGAATGAACACTGAAGCTTTCTTT. This chain links TRBV4-1 with TRBJ1-1; no definite D call. This CDR3 has 15 residues. Germline V lookup: CDR1 MGHRA, CDR2 YSYEKL. V was cut by 5 bases and J by 0 bases, with 13 bases left in between.

The chain joins TRBV5-8 to TRBJ2-1; TRBD1 agrees at 8 bases. J lost 2 bases, V lost 3 bases, and 4 bases had no gene match. Germline loops: CDR1 SGHTS, CDR2 YDEGEE. This CDR3 comprises 15 residues. CDR3 bases: TGTGCCAGCAGCTATCAGGGGGCGACCTACAATGAGCAGTTCTTC. Translating gives CASSYQGATYNEQFF.

This chain links TRBV7-8 with TRBJ2-7; the match to TRBD2 covers 7 bases. The V gene end was trimmed by 1 base and the J gene end by 2 bases; junction bases not matched to a gene: 5. This CDR3 has 15 residues. Germline CDR1 is SGHVS and CDR2 is FQNEAQ. The CDR3 reads CASSLEASGPYEQYF. DNA for the CDR3: TGTGCCAGCAGCTTAGAGGCTAGCGGCCCCTACGAGCAGTACTTC.

This clone was seen only once. This chain connects TRBV25-1 to TRBJ1-1; the D gene is possibly TRBD1 (6 bases). Trimming took 7 bases from V and 5 from J, leaving 17 bases between them. The CDR3 runs to 14 residues. Germline V gene sequence: CDR1 MGHDK, CDR2 SYGVNS. CDR3 amino acids: CASNRQGSFTEAFF. The DNA of the CDR3 is TGTGCCAGCAACCGGCAGGGGAGTTTTACTGAAGCTTTCTTT.

This clone was found a few times. This chain joins TRBV19 and TRBJ1-1; TRBD1 might be the D (6 bases). CDR1 is LNHDA, CDR2 SQIVND, per germline (reference sequence). V lost 6 bases and J lost 5, with 19 bases in between. The CDR3 is 15 amino acids. The CDR3 sequence is CASSTYGAGDTEAFF. The CDR3 coding sequence is TGTGCCAGTAGCACCTACGGGGCAGGGGATACTGAAGCTTTCTTT.

This rearrangement joins TRBV24-1 to TRBJ2-1; no reliable D call. The germline V and J ends were trimmed by 4 bases and 0 bases, with 12 bases remaining between them. Looked up from germline, CDR1 is KGHDR and CDR2 is SFDVKD. The CDR3 is 16 residues long. In DNA form, the CDR3 reads TGTGCCACCAGTGACCAGCGCCTTAGCTCCTACAATGAGCAGTTCTTC. Protein: CATSDQRLSSYNEQFF.

This chain connects TRBV24-1 to TRBJ2-5, with 14 bases identical to TRBD2. Germline V gene data show CDR1 as KGHDR and CDR2 as SFDVKD. After removal of 3 bases from V and 3 bases from J, the junction contained 2 bases not matched to a gene. CDR3 size: 16 residues. The CDR3 nucleotides are TGTGCCACCAGTGATCCGGGACTAGCGGGAGAAGAGACCCAGTACTTC. It translates to CATSDPGLAGEETQYF.

The chain couples TRBV2 to TRBJ2-5, with TRBD1 matching 7 bases. Looked up from germline, CDR1 is SNHLY and CDR2 is FYNNEI. The CDR3 has 14 residues. J gave up 1 base and V 6 bases, and 5 bases lay outside the gene matches. This CDR3 is CASRGQTIQETQYF. DNA of the CDR3: TGTGCCAGCAGGGGACAGACCATCCAAGAGACCCAGTACTTC.

The chain links TRBV29-1 to TRBJ1-1; TRBD1 agrees at 9 bases. Unmatched junction bases numbered 3, after V lost 6 bases and J lost 1 base. The CDR3 consists of 13 residues. CDR1 is SQVTM, CDR2 ANQGSEA, per germline. The CDR3 DNA reads TGCAGCGTACAGGGGGCTGGGAACACTGAAGCTTTCTTT. Amino acids: CSVQGAGNTEAFF. Looking up the rest from reference TRBV29-1 and TRBJ1-1 gives the full variable domain: SAVISQKPSRDICQRGTSLTIQCQVDSQVTMMFWYRQQPGQSLTLIATANQGSEATYESGFVIDKFPISRPNLTFSTLTVSNMSPEDSSIYLCSVQGAGNTEAFFGQGTRLTVV.

V usage is TRBV21-1 and J usage is TRBJ2-1; TRBD2, as called in the table, went unchecked against the DNA. TRBV21-1 is a listed pseudogene. This CDR3 is built from 17 residues. CDR3 sequence: CASSKRGLAGKYNEQFF. For the CDR3, the DNA is TGTGCCAGCAGCAAAAGGGGACTAGCGGGTAAGTACAATGAGCAGTTCTTC.

This clone was counted between two and nine times. V usage is TRBV7-9 and J usage is TRBJ2-5, with 10 bases identical to TRBD2. The V gene end was trimmed by 4 bases and the J gene end by 5 bases; junction bases not matched to a gene: 7. This CDR3 spans 15 amino acids. Germline V gene lookup returns CDR1 SEHNR and CDR2 FQNEAQ (reference sequence). CDR3 in amino acids: CASSSGLAYGETQYF. In DNA, the CDR3 is TGTGCCAGCAGCTCGGGACTAGCGTACGGCGAGACCCAGTACTTC.

V usage is TRBV3-1 (or the pseudogene TRBV3-2) and J usage is TRBJ2-1; 7 positions agree with TRBD2. This CDR3 comprises 15 residues. J lost 7 bases, V lost 2 bases, and 8 bases had no gene match. Per germline, CDR1 LGHDT and CDR2 YNNKEL (reference sequence). CDR3 loop: CASSQWGAGDNEQFF. CDR3 nucleotide sequence: TGTGCCAGCAGCCAATGGGGCGCGGGAGATAATGAGCAGTTCTTC.

The chain has TRBV27 and TRBJ2-5; D perhaps matches TRBD1 (6 bases). V shed 6 bases and J shed 0 bases, with 14 bases lying between them. Per germline, CDR1 MNHEY and CDR2 SMNVEV (reference sequence). The CDR3 sequence is 15 residues long. CDR3 amino acids: CASRDSYEYQETQYF. The CDR3 region has the DNA TGTGCCAGCAGGGACAGCTACGAGTACCAAGAGACCCAGTACTTC.

The J gene is TRBJ2-2, the V gene TRBV14; no firm D call. The germline V gene encodes CDR1 SGHDN and CDR2 FVKESK. V lost 2 bases to trimming and J lost 1 base, with 5 bases between them. The CDR3 is 14 residues long. The CDR3 protein is CASSQSLNTGELFF. The CDR3 DNA reads TGTGCCAGCAGCCAATCTCTGAACACCGGGGAGCTGTTTTTT.

This chain connects TRBV11-3 to TRBJ2-5; D uncertain. V dropped 2 bases and J dropped 5 bases, with 6 bases sitting between them. In germline, CDR1 is SGHNT, CDR2 YENEEA. This CDR3 has 12 residues. The CDR3 here is CASSLIEETQYF. In DNA form, the CDR3 reads TGTGCCAGCAGCTTAATTGAGGAGACCCAGTACTTC.

The rearrangement uses TRBV18 and TRBJ2-3; possibly TRBD2 for D (5 bases). V shed 3 bases and J shed 2 bases, with 18 bases lying between them. From germline, CDR1 is KGHSH and CDR2 LQKENI. CDR3 length: 17 amino acids. DNA of the CDR3: TGTGCCAGCTCACCCCCGCCCCGGAGCGGACCCACAGATACGCAGTATTTT. Encoded protein: CASSPPPRSGPTDTQYF.

This chain connects TRBV4-2 to TRBJ2-5; D may be TRBD2 (6 bases). The CDR3 sequence is 16 residues long. CDR1 and CDR2 from the germline V gene are LGHNA and YNFKEQ. V lost 0 bases to trimming and J lost 4 bases, with 15 bases between them. CDR3 bases: TGTGCCAGCAGCCAAGATATGGAGGGCCGGGGAGAGACCCAGTACTTC. Translated: CASSQDMEGRGETQYF.

The rearrangement uses TRBV28 and TRBJ1-2, with a tentative D call TRBD1 (6 bases). Germline CDR1 and CDR2: MDHEN and SYDVKM. This CDR3 is built from 15 residues. V was pared by 5 bases and J by 4 bases, with 17 bases between. The DNA of the CDR3 is TGTGCCAGCAGTGCCTCCGGGGGGCGCTTCTATGGCTACACCTTC. Its translation: CASSASGGRFYGYTF.

Only one count was recorded for this clone. The gene calls are TRBV4-1 and TRBJ1-1; no reliable D call. Germline V gene data show CDR1 as MGHRA and CDR2 as YSYEKL. CDR3 size: 14 residues. The V gene lost 3 bases and the J gene lost 4 bases, with 12 bases spanning the gap. The CDR3 loop reads CASSQSPVSTEAFF. CDR3 DNA sequence: TGCGCCAGCAGCCAGTCCCCAGTAAGCACTGAAGCTTTCTTT.

The rearrangement uses TRBV19 and TRBJ2-7, with D unresolved. The germline V gene has CDR1 LNHDA and CDR2 SQIVND (reference sequence). The V end was cut by 5 bases, the J end by 0 bases, with 11 bases between. The CDR3 is made up of 14 amino acids. CDR3 bases: TGTGCCAGTAGTGCGACATTGAGCTCCTACGAGCAGTACTTC. Its translation: CASSATLSSYEQYF.

The rearrangement joins TRBV2 to TRBJ2-7; D is perhaps TRBD1 (5 bases). The CDR3 spans 13 residues. Germline assignment: CDR1 SNHLY and CDR2 FYNNEI. Trimming cost V 6 bases and J 3 bases, with 12 bases left between them. DNA for the CDR3: TGTGCCAGCAGCCTGACAGAATTCTACGAGCAGTACGTC. Its translation: CASSLTEFYEQYV.

The chain combines TRBV5-1 with TRBJ2-3, with D perhaps matching TRBD1 (5 bases). V lost 0 bases, J lost 0 bases, and 11 bases lay in between. The CDR3 length is 16 residues. The germline V gene has CDR1 SGHRS and CDR2 YFSETQ. CDR3 sequence (DNA): TGCGCCAGCAGCTTGGGTTCCAGGGCTAGCACAGATACGCAGTATTTT. It specifies CASSLGSRASTDTQYF.

The V gene is TRBV7-9, the J gene TRBJ2-1, with 9 positions matching TRBD2. Per germline, CDR1 SEHNR and CDR2 FQNEAQ (reference sequence). V gave up 1 base and J gave up 1 base; unmatched junction bases: 5. There are 17 residues in the CDR3. CDR3: CASSLGRTSASYNEQFF. The CDR3 region has the DNA TGTGCCAGCAGCTTAGGGCGGACTAGCGCTTCCTACAATGAGCAGTTCTTC.

The J gene is TRBJ1-1, the V gene TRBV7-9; D is unresolved. Trimming left V 1 base short and J 3 bases short, with 12 bases between. This CDR3 has 15 residues. Germline loops: CDR1 SEHNR, CDR2 FQNEAQ (reference sequence). For the CDR3, the DNA is TGTGCCAGCAGCTTAGGAACGCAGTCCGACACTGAAGCTTTCTTT. This translates into CASSLGTQSDTEAFF.

This CDR3 reads CAGWGVRARVETQYF. CDR3 in DNA: TGCGCCGGATGGGGGGTGCGGGCGAGGGTAGAGACCCAGTACTTC. The chain couples TRBV10-1 to TRBJ2-5; D perhaps matches TRBD2 (6 bases). Trimming removed 11 bases from V and 4 bases from J, with 23 bases in between. The CDR3 sequence is 15 residues long. The germline gives CDR1 WNHNN, CDR2 SYGVQD (reference sequence).

This rearrangement joins TRBV3-1 (or the pseudogene TRBV3-2) to TRBJ2-6, with TRBD1 as a possible D gene (8 bases). CDR1 and CDR2 (germline): LGHDT, YNNKEL (reference sequence). This CDR3 has 18 residues. Trimming took off 4 bases at V and 0 bases at J, with 16 bases between the two ends. This CDR3 is CASSLVTGGVSGANVLTF. CDR3 DNA sequence: TGTGCCAGCAGCCTTGTTACAGGGGGGGTCTCTGGGGCCAACGTCCTGACTTTC.

This chain connects TRBV11-2 to TRBJ2-4, with 8 bases matching TRBD1. The V gene end was trimmed by 0 bases and the J gene end by 2 bases; junction bases not matched to a gene: 12. Germline V CDR1 and CDR2: SGHAT, FQNNGV. The CDR3 covers 19 residues. The CDR3 nucleotides read TGTGCCAGCAGCTTAGATACCCCGGGACAGGCCACGTCCAAAAACATTCAGTACTTC. It codes for CASSLDTPGQATSKNIQYF. Variable domain in full (rest from reference TRBV11-2 and TRBJ2-4): EAGVAQSPRYKIIEKRQSVAFWCNPISGHATLYWYQQILGQGPKLLIQFQNNGVVDDSQLPKDRFSAERLKGVDSTLKIQPAKLEDSAVYLCASSLDTPGQATSKNIQYFGAGTRLSVL.

The chain employs TRBV5-1 and TRBJ2-1; TRBD2 aligns across 13 bases. Trimming at V came to 0 bases and at J to 4 bases, leaving 4 bases not matched to a gene. From germline, CDR1 is SGHRS and CDR2 YFSETQ. The CDR3 contains 17 residues. The CDR3 is CASSLELAGGSYNEQFF. As DNA, the CDR3 is TGCGCCAGCAGCTTGGAACTAGCGGGAGGGTCTTACAATGAGCAGTTCTTC.